This TCR beta chain stems from a study of cytomegalovirus exposure and HLA in healthy donors. General study results and limits: HLA alleles were associated with 15,000 to 20,000 TCR beta sequences in a later analysis at 0.05 false discovery rate. Prior analysis indicated that the majority of TCR beta V segments exhibited productivity approximately 87% or approximately 30% of the time.

On this clone: No antigen is known for it.

The PCR was carried out with 60 Vbeta primers and 13 Jbeta primers. Produced via immunoSEQ multiplex PCR; TCRdb's table is partial and in-frame only. The sample holds under 250,000 clones, roughly 78% seen once. Germline CDR1 and CDR2: GTSNPN and SVGIG (reference sequence). This CDR3 region has 13 residues. Trimming left V 1 base short and J 1 base short, with 6 bases between. The sample comprised PBMCs. The sequence was obtained from a boy aged 10-17 years in good health and CMV-seronegative. The rearrangement uses TRBV30 and TRBJ2-3; D gene uncertain. CDR3 sequence reads: CAWSGARTDTQYF. CDR3 in DNA: TGTGCCTGGAGTGGCGCTCGCACAGATACGCAGTATTTT.